The clone carrying this TCR beta chain appeared many times. The target antigen is unknown. The TCR beta library used iRepertoire HTBI primers with Arm-PCR amplification of CDR3. The authors' processing: Analysis of the samples identified around 60 TRBV and 12 to 15 TRBJ segments. TCRdb called the multiplex PCR reads again in MiXCR, with one record for every CDR3 protein. The V and J calls were determined by TCRdb, not by the authors. The table lists over 200,000 distinct CDR3 sequences, about a sixth of them singletons. This sample was included in a study of regulatory T cells in long-lasting Graves disease. Across the whole study: The study enrolled newly diagnosed Graves' patients on antithyroid drugs under 3 months.

Points from the study as a whole: Persistent cases favored TRBV28, TRBJ1-2 and TRBJ2-5. Persistent patients shared more public clonotypes (under 3,000) than newly diagnosed patients (around 1,000).

Stated time point: newly diagnosed GD, antithyroid drugs for less than 3 months. From RNA extracted from PBMCs, the TCR library was made. From germline, CDR1 is MDHEN and CDR2 SYDVKM. The CDR3 extends over 14 amino acids. V dropped 7 bases and J dropped 5; count of bases not matched to a gene: 9. The receptor was isolated from a female donor with Graves disease. V gene TRBV28 combines with J gene TRBJ2-7, with 9 positions matching TRBD1. Sequenced here: peripheral blood mononuclear cells (PBMCs), sampled at new diagnosis, from a patient treated with antithyroid drugs. The CDR3 region has the DNA TGTGCCAGCAATTCGCCGGGACAGGGTCACGAGCAGTACTTC. Translated: CASNSPGQGHEQYF.